This T cell receptor beta chain derives from a study of cytomegalovirus exposure and HLA in healthy donors. At the level of the study: Around 81% of 350 to 400 genotyped donors fell in the Caucasian-associated ancestry cluster.

CDR1 is SEHNR and CDR2 is FQNEAQ in the germline V gene (reference sequence). V lost 6 bases, J lost 9 bases, and 14 bases stayed unmatched. The CDR3 loop spans 16 amino acids. In the PCR, 60 Vbeta and 13 Jbeta primers were used. Sequencing was performed with immunoSEQ multiplex PCR; in TCRdb, only in-frame clones are kept and a portion is missing. The sample holds tens of thousands of clones; roughly 80% are singletons and the top ten take 2.5% to 3%. A note on this clone: Its antigen is still unknown.

General study points: Reportedly, diagnosis of cytomegalovirus status by the classifier showed high specificity and sensitivity. With DRB1 most and HLA-C fewest, TCR association rates differed between HLA loci in a later analysis. Per a prior analysis, the majority of TCR beta V segments were productive roughly 87% or roughly 30% of the time.

This rearrangement joins TRBV7-9 to TRBJ2-2; 9 bases are a match to TRBD2. The sequence came from a woman aged 25 to 39 in good health and CMV-seronegative. Sequences were obtained from PBMCs. The CDR3 DNA follows: TGTGCCAGCAGACCTACCACTAGCGGGCTGAGCTGGGAGCTGTTTTTT. Protein sequence: CASRPTTSGLSWELFF.